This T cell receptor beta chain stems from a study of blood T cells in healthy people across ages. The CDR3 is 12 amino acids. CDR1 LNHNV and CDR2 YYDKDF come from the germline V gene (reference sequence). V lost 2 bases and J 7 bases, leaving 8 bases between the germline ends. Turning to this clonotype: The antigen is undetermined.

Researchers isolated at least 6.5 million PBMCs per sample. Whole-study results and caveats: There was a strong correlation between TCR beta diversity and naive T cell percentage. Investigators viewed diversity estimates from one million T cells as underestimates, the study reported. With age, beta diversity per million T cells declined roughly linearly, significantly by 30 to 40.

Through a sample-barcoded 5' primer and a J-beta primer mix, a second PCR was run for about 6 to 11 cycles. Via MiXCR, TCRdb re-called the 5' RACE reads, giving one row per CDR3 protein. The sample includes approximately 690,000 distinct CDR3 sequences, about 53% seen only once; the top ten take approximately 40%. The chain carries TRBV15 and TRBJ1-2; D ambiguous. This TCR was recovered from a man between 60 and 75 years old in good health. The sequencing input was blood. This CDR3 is CATSRSGGGYTF. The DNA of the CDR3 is TGTGCCACCAGCAGAAGCGGAGGTGGCTACACCTTC.